Each of the 27 T cell receptor beta chains below was sequenced from the same sample in a study of multiple sclerosis patients with progressive multifocal leukoencephalopathy. Some clones are missing from TCRdb's copy, which holds only in-frame ones; the method was immunoSEQ multiplex PCR. The table records about 30,000 clones, roughly 87% of them present only once. The time point here: time of PML onset. This specimen was PBMCs, taken from a patient treated with natalizumab. The receptors were gathered from a human donor with progressive multifocal leukoencephalopathy.

This chain uses TRBV6-1 with TRBJ1-5; D is possibly TRBD1 (6 bases). CDR1 is MNHNS, CDR2 SASEGT, per germline. Deletions cut 5 bases from V and 7 bases from J, with 18 bases between. CDR3 length equals 15 residues. The chain's CDR3 is CASSRDTAGGQPQHF. CDR3 in DNA: TGTGCCAGCAGTAGGGACACCGCTGGGGGACAGCCCCAGCATTTT.

The chain is built from TRBV27 and TRBJ1-1; D is undetermined. Between the trimmed V and J ends, which lost 5 bases and 4 bases, there was a span of 11 bases. CDR1 and CDR2 from the germline V gene are MNHEY and SMNVEV (reference sequence). The length of the CDR3 is 13 residues. Here the CDR3 reads CASSPFGPTEAFF. CDR3 bases: TGTGCCAGCAGTCCCTTCGGGCCCACTGAAGCTTTCTTT.

V usage is TRBV28 and J usage is TRBJ2-7, with D possibly called TRBD1 or TRBD2 (6 bases each). Germline CDR1 is MDHEN and CDR2 is SYDVKM. The CDR3 is made up of 15 amino acids. The germline V and J ends were trimmed by 4 bases and 6 bases, with 19 bases remaining between them. The CDR3 DNA follows: TGTGCCAGCAGTTCGTTGCGGGACAATTATGGCGAGCAGTACTTC. This codes for CASSSLRDNYGEQYF. Based on the CDR3 plus reference TRBV28 and TRBJ2-7, the full variable domain is DVKVTQSSRYLVKRTGEKVFLECVQDMDHENMFWYRQDPGLGLRLIYFSYDVKMKEKGDIPEGYSVSREKKERFSLILESASTNQTSMYLCASSSLRDNYGEQYFGPGTRLTVT.

To note about this clone: The junction shows a germline mismatch at one end, possibly a read error. The genes are TRBV25-1 and TRBJ2-7; 7 bases are shared with TRBD2. Germline CDR1 is MGHDK and CDR2 is SYGVNS. CDR3 size: 15 residues. As DNA, the CDR3 is TGTGCCAGCAGTGAATCAGGACTAGTGTCCTCCGAGCAGTACTTC. This gives the protein CASSESGLVSSEQYF.

This rearrangement joins TRBV5-4 to TRBJ2-1, with D tentatively TRBD2 (6 bases). Germline CDR1 SGHNT, CDR2 YYREEE (reference sequence). The CDR3 spans 16 residues. V shed 4 bases and J shed 0 bases, with 14 bases lying between them. Here the CDR3 reads CASSAIAESSYNEQFF. CDR3 in DNA: TGTGCCAGCAGCGCTATAGCGGAGAGCTCCTACAATGAGCAGTTCTTC.

CDR3 sequence (DNA): TGTGCCAGCAGGATAGTGGGGAGGCGCACAGATACGCAGTATTTT. This encodes CASRIVGRRTDTQYF. The V call is TRBV2, the J call TRBJ2-3, with D possibly TRBD2 on 6 matching bases. Looked up from germline, CDR1 is SNHLY and CDR2 is FYNNEI. CDR3 size: 15 residues. The V end lost 6 bases, the J end lost 1 base, and 14 bases lay between the germline ends.

This clone appeared a few times. The chain links TRBV9 to TRBJ1-1; a possible D gene is TRBD1 (5 bases). The CDR3 loop spans 16 amino acids. V lost 0 bases and J 1 base, leaving 13 bases between the germline ends. Germline V CDR1 and CDR2: SGDLS, YYNGEE. CDR3 coding DNA: TGTGCCAGCAGCGTAGTCGGGGGTCTCTCGAACACTGAAGCTTTCTTT. Protein sequence: CASSVVGGLSNTEAFF.

This clone appeared once. V and J are TRBV29-1 and TRBJ2-3; D gene uncertain. This CDR3 comprises 12 residues. Looked up from germline, CDR1 is SQVTM and CDR2 is ANQGSEA. V lost 8 bases, J lost 1 base, and 10 bases lay in between. The chain's CDR3 is CSTDRGTDTQYF. In nucleotides, the CDR3 is TGCAGCACGGACCGAGGCACAGATACGCAGTATTTT.

This clone was recorded only once. This chain connects TRBV19 to TRBJ2-3; TRBD2 aligns across 8 bases. The CDR3 sequence is 18 residues long. Trimming at V came to 4 bases and at J to 7 bases, leaving 19 bases not matched to a gene. From germline, CDR1 is LNHDA and CDR2 SQIVND (reference sequence). The chain's CDR3 is CASSTRGGSGRSGNTQYF. As DNA, the CDR3 is TGTGCCAGTAGTACCCGAGGGGGGAGCGGGAGATCAGGGAATACGCAGTATTTT. Complete variable domain (other parts from reference TRBV19 and TRBJ2-3): DGGITQSPKYLFRKEGQNVTLSCEQNLNHDAMYWYRQDPGQGLRLIYYSQIVNDFQKGDIAEGYSVSREKKESFPLTVTSAQKNPTAFYLCASSTRGGSGRSGNTQYFGPGTRLTVL.

V and J are TRBV2 and TRBJ2-2, with D maybe TRBD2 (5 bases). The CDR3 is 13 amino acids. Trimming took 2 bases from V and 8 from J, leaving 9 bases between them. Germline V gene sequence: CDR1 SNHLY, CDR2 FYNNEI. For the CDR3, the DNA is TGTGCCAGCAGTGAACGGAGGTATGGGGAGCTGTTTTTT. Amino acid sequence: CASSERRYGELFF. Variable domain in full (rest from reference TRBV2 and TRBJ2-2): EPEVTQTPSHQVTQMGQEVILRCVPISNHLYFYWYRQILGQKVEFLVSFYNNEISEKSEIFDDQFSVERPDGSNFTLKIRSTKLEDSAMYFCASSERRYGELFFGEGSRLTVL.

The V and J genes are TRBV21-1 and TRBJ2-2; no check of the table's D call, TRBD2, against the DNA was made. TRBV21-1 is designated a pseudogene. The CDR3 has 17 residues. The DNA for the CDR3 is TGTGCCAGCAGCAAAGGGCGAAGGATAAAGAGGACCGGGGAGCTGTTTTTT. Protein product: CASSKGRRIKRTGELFF.

This clone showed up just a few times. The chain combines TRBV6-1 with TRBJ2-3, with D unresolved. The CDR3 length is 15 residues. Deletions cut 7 bases from V and 2 bases from J, with 16 bases between. Germline V gene sequence: CDR1 MNHNS, CDR2 SASEGT. The CDR3: CASMARRSYTDTQYF. For the CDR3, the DNA is TGTGCCAGCATGGCGAGGCGGAGTTACACAGATACGCAGTATTTT.

The chain has TRBV4-3 and TRBJ1-3; D gene unclear. CDR3 length: 15 residues. The V end lost 0 bases, the J end lost 4 bases, and 10 bases lay between the germline ends. Germline V gene data show CDR1 as LGHNA and CDR2 as YSLEER. The CDR3 DNA sequence: TGCGCCAGCAGCCAAGAATCGGCCAGGGGAAACACCATATATTTT. Its protein product is CASSQESARGNTIYF.

The V and J genes are TRBV7-9 and TRBJ2-1; D not resolved. V lost 5 bases, J lost 8 bases, and 7 bases lay in between. The CDR3 runs 11 residues. Germline V gene sequence: CDR1 SEHNR, CDR2 FQNEAQ (reference sequence). The CDR3 loop reads CASSRGDEQFF. The CDR3 region has the DNA TGTGCCAGCAGCCGAGGAGATGAGCAGTTCTTC.

V and J are TRBV15 and TRBJ2-7; 8 positions match TRBD1. Germline V gives CDR1 LNHNV, CDR2 YYDKDF (reference sequence). The CDR3 has 14 residues. The trim removed 5 bases at V and 3 bases at J, leaving 6 bases unmatched. The CDR3 bases are TGTGCCACCAGCCTAGGGACAGGTATCTACGAGCAGTACTTC. Protein sequence: CATSLGTGIYEQYF. Complete variable domain (other parts from reference TRBV15 and TRBJ2-7): DAMVIQNPRYQVTQFGKPVTLSCSQTLNHNVMYWYQQKSSQAPKLLFHYYDKDFNNEADTPDNFQSRRPNTSFCFLDIRSPGLGDTAMYLCATSLGTGIYEQYFGPGTRLTVT.

The chain joins TRBV15 to TRBJ2-5; D is perhaps TRBD2 (5 bases). V gave up 2 bases and J gave up 7 bases, with 11 bases separating them. CDR1 and CDR2 from the germline V gene are LNHNV and YYDKDF (reference sequence). The CDR3 is 13 residues long. CDR3 residues: CATSRSEVVTQYF. In nucleotides, the CDR3 is TGTGCCACCAGCAGATCGGAGGTTGTGACCCAGTACTTC.

The chain links TRBV7-8 to TRBJ2-5, with D perhaps matching TRBD2 (5 bases). CDR1 and CDR2 from the germline V gene are SGHVS and FQNEAQ. CDR3 length equals 15 residues. V was clipped by 1 base and J by 2 bases, with 11 bases between them. CDR3 coding DNA: TGTGCCAGCAGCTTAGGGTCTCCGGGACAAGAGACCCAGTACTTC. Its translation is CASSLGSPGQETQYF. Using reference TRBV7-8 and TRBJ2-5 for the parts outside the CDR3, the full variable domain is GAGVSQSPRYKVAKRGQDVALRCDPISGHVSLFWYQQALGQGPEFLTYFQNEAQLDKSGLPSDRFFAERPEGSVSTLKIQRTQQEDSAVYLCASSLGSPGQETQYFGPGTRLLVL.

The J gene is TRBJ1-3, the V gene TRBV18; unclear D gene. This CDR3 spans 13 amino acids. The V end lost 2 bases, the J end lost 6 bases, and 8 bases lay between the germline ends. CDR1 is KGHSH and CDR2 is LQKENI in the germline V gene. The CDR3 DNA follows: TGTGCCAGCTCACCAGGACGGCAAAACACCATATATTTT. Amino acid sequence: CASSPGRQNTIYF.

The rearrangement uses TRBV5-8 and TRBJ2-5, with 9 positions matching TRBD1. The last part of the DNA fits TRBJ2-7 better; the J call may be wrong. This CDR3 contains 14 residues. Germline V gene data show CDR1 as SGHTS and CDR2 as YDEGEE. In DNA form, the CDR3 reads TGTGCCAGCAGCCCGGGGACAGGGCGGTACGAGCAGTACTTC. Amino acids: CASSPGTGRYEQYF.

The chain recombines TRBV5-4 with TRBJ1-1; 9 nucleotides match TRBD1. From germline, CDR1 is SGHNT and CDR2 YYREEE (reference sequence). There are 14 residues in the CDR3. J gave up 2 bases and V 4 bases, and 3 bases lay outside the gene matches. CDR3 in DNA: TGTGCCAGCAGCCCGGACAGGGGAAACACTGAAGCTTTCTTT. This sequence encodes CASSPDRGNTEAFF.

This chain's CDR3 is CASRRTDTEAFF. The CDR3 bases are TGTGCCAGTAGACGGACCGACACTGAAGCTTTCTTT. The gene calls are TRBV19 and TRBJ1-1; no clear D. Germline CDR1 LNHDA, CDR2 SQIVND (reference sequence). CDR3 size: 12 residues. Trimming stripped 6 bases from V and 3 bases from J, with 8 bases between.

Concerning this clone: Additional DNA sequences in this sample encode the identical CDR3. The chain combines TRBV20-1 with TRBJ1-4; no reliable D call. CDR3 length: 10 residues. The germline V gene encodes CDR1 DFQATT and CDR2 SNEGSKA (reference sequence). V lost 3 bases, J lost 14 bases, and 10 bases lay in between. The CDR3, as DNA: TGCAGTGCTAGTGCGGAAGGGCTGTTTTTT. This sequence encodes CSASAEGLFF.

This rearrangement joins TRBV5-1 to TRBJ2-1; D unclear. Germline V gene lookup returns CDR1 SGHRS and CDR2 YFSETQ. The CDR3 has 15 residues. Trimming shortened V by 1 base and J by 5 bases, and 13 bases separated the two germline ends. In DNA, the CDR3 is TGCGCCAGCAGCTTGCTCTCCTCGGAAAACAATGAGCAGTTCTTC. The encoded protein is CASSLLSSENNEQFF.

The CDR3 loop reads CASSRTGTGGRAQHF. As DNA, the CDR3 is TGTGCCAGTAGTCGAACCGGGACAGGAGGACGGGCCCAGCATTTT. The rearrangement joins TRBV19 to TRBJ1-5; 8 bases line up with TRBD1. This CDR3 spans 15 amino acids. Germline CDR1 reads LNHDA; CDR2 reads SQIVND (reference sequence). With 5 bases clipped from V and 11 bases from J, the junction kept 14 bases outside the gene matches.

The chain joins TRBV9 to TRBJ1-3; D unclear. Germline V CDR1 and CDR2: SGDLS, YYNGEE. This CDR3 is 15 amino acids long. V gave up 0 bases and J gave up 4 bases, with 11 bases separating them. The CDR3, as DNA: TGTGCCAGCAGCGTAGCTGGGGTTAAGGGAAACACCATATATTTT. It codes for CASSVAGVKGNTIYF.

The V call is TRBV10-1, the J call TRBJ2-7; TRBD1 might be the D (5 bases). This CDR3 has 13 amino acids. The germline V gene has CDR1 WNHNN and CDR2 SYGVQD (reference sequence). Trimming shortened V by 3 bases and J by 4 bases, and 10 bases separated the two germline ends. CDR3 sequence: CASSDVGAYEQYF. The CDR3 nucleotides are TGCGCCAGCAGTGATGTAGGGGCGTACGAGCAGTACTTC.

The chain links TRBV2 to TRBJ2-1; 7 bases fit TRBD1. The germline gives CDR1 SNHLY, CDR2 FYNNEI. This CDR3 region has 15 residues. Trimming cost V 5 bases and J 8 bases; bases outside gene matches: 12. CDR3 DNA sequence: TGTGCCAGCAGTCCGGGACAGCTACCAGGCGATGAGCAGTTCTTC. Its translation is CASSPGQLPGDEQFF. Combining the CDR3 with reference TRBV2 and TRBJ2-1 gives the whole variable domain EPEVTQTPSHQVTQMGQEVILRCVPISNHLYFYWYRQILGQKVEFLVSFYNNEISEKSEIFDDQFSVERPDGSNFTLKIRSTKLEDSAMYFCASSPGQLPGDEQFFGPGTRLTVL.